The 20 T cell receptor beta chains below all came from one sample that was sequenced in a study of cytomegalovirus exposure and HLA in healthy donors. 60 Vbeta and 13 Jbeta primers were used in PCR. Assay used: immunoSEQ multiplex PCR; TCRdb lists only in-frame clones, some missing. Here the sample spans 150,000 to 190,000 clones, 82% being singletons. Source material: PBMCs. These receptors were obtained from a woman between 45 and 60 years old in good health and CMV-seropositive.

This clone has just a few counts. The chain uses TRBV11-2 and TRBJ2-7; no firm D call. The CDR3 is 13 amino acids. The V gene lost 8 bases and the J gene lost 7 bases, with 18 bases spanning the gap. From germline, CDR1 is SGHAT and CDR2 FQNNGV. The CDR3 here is CASASTPLNEQYF. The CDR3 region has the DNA TGTGCCAGCGCGTCCACCCCTCTAAATGAGCAGTACTTC.

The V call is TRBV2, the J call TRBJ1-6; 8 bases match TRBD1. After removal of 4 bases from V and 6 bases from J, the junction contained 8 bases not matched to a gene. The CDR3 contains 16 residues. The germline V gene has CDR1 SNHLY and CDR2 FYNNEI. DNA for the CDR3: TGTGCCAGCAGTGGGCAGACAGGGGCCATTAATTCACCCCTCCACTTT. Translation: CASSGQTGAINSPLHF.

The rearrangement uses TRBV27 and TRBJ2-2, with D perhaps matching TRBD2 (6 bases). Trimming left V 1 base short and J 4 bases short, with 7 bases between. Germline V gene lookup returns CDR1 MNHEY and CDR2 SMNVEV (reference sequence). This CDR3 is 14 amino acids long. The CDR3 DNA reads TGTGCCAGCAGTTTATTCGGGGGCACCGGGGAGCTGTTTTTT. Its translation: CASSLFGGTGELFF.

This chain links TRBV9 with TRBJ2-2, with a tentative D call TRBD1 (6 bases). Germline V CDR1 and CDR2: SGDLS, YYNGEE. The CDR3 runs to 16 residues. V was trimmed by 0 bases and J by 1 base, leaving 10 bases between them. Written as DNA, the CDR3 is TGTGCCAGCAGCGTAGTTCAGGGGCTGAACACCGGGGAGCTGTTTTTT. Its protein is CASSVVQGLNTGELFF.

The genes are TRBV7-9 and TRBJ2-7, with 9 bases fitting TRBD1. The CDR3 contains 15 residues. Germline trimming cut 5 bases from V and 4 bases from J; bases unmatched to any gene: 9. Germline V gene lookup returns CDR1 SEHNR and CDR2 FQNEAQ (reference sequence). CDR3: CASSKPGTGIYEQYF. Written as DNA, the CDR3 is TGTGCCAGCAGCAAACCCGGGACAGGGATTTACGAGCAGTACTTC.

In nucleotides, the CDR3 is TGTGCCAGCAGTTACTCAGGGGCCGTATTCTATGGCTACACCTTC. This sequence encodes CASSYSGAVFYGYTF. This chain uses TRBV6-5 with TRBJ1-2; a possible D gene is TRBD1 (5 bases). The germline V gene has CDR1 MNHEY and CDR2 SVGAGI. The V end lost 0 bases, the J end lost 4 bases, and 12 bases lay between the germline ends. This CDR3 contains 15 residues.

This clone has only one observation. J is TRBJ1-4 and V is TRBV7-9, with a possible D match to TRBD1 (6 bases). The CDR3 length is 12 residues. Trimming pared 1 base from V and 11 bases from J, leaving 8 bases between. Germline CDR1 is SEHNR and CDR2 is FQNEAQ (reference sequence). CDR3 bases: TGTGCCAGCAGCTTAGGAGGACAGAAACTGTTTTTT. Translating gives CASSLGGQKLFF.

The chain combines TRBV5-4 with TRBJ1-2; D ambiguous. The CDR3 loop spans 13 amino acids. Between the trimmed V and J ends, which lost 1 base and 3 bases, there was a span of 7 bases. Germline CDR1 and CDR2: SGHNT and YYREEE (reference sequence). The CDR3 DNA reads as TGTGCCAGCAGCTTGAGAGGAGACTATGGCTACACCTTC. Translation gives CASSLRGDYGYTF.

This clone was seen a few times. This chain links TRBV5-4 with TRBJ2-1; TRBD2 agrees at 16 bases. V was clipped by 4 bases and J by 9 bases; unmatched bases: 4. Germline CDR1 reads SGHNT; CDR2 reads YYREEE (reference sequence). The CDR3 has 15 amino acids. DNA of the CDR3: TGTGCCAGCAGCGAGGGACTAGCGGGGGGGCGTGAGCAGTTCTTC. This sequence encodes CASSEGLAGGREQFF.

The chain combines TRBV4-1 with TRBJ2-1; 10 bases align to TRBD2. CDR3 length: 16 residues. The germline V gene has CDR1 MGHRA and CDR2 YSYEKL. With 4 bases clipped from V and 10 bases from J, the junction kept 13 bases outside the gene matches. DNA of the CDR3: TGCGCCAGCAGCCCCGGACTAGCGGCGTCTTGGGGAGAGCAGTTCTTC. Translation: CASSPGLAASWGEQFF.

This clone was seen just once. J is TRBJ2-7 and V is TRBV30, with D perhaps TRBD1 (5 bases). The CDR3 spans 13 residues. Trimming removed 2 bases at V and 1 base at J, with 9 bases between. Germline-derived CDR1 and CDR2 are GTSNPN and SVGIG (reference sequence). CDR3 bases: TGTGCCTGGAGTCCAGACAGTTCCTACGAGCAGTACTTC. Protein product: CAWSPDSSYEQYF.

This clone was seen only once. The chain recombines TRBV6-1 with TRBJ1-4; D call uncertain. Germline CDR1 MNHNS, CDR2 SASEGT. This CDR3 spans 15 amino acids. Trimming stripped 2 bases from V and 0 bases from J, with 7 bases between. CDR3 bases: TGTGCCAGCAGTGAATTCGGGGCAACTAATGAAAAACTGTTTTTT. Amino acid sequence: CASSEFGATNEKLFF.

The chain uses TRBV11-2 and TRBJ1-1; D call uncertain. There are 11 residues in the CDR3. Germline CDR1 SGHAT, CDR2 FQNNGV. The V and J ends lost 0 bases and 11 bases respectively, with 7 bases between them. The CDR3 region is CASSLDRYAFF. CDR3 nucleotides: TGTGCCAGCAGCTTAGATCGCTATGCTTTCTTT.

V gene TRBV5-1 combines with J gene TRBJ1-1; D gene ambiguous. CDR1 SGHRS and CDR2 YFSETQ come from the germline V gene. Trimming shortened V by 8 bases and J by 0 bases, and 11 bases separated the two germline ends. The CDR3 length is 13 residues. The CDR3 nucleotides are TGCGCCAGTGGGGAGCGTTTGAACACTGAAGCTTTCTTT. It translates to CASGERLNTEAFF.

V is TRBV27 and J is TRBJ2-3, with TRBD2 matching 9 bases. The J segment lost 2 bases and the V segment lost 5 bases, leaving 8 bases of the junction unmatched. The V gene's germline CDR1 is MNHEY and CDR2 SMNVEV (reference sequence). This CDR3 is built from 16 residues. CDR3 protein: CASSPLAGAITDTQYF. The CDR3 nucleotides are TGTGCCAGCAGTCCCTTAGCGGGGGCTATCACAGATACGCAGTATTTT.

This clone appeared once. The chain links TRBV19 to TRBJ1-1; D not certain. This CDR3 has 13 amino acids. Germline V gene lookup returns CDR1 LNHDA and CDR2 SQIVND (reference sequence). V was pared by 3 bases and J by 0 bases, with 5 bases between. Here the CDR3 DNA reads TGTGCCAGTAGTATCGGAGTGAACACTGAAGCTTTCTTT. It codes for CASSIGVNTEAFF.

CDR3: CASSSAGGVPMGDIQYF. The CDR3 DNA follows: TGTGCCAGCAGCTCGGCAGGCGGGGTGCCGATGGGGGACATTCAGTACTTC. The chain links TRBV5-6 to TRBJ2-4, with a possible D match to TRBD2 (6 bases). The CDR3 is 17 amino acids. Germline assignment: CDR1 SGHDT and CDR2 YYEEEE. Trimming pared 3 bases from V and 8 bases from J, leaving 24 bases between.

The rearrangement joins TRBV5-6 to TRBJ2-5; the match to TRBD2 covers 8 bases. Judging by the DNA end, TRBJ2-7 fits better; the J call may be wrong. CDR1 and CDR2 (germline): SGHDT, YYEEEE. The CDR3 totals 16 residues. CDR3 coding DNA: TGTGCCAGCAGCTTGGCCCGGAGGGCGGGGGGCCACGAGCAGTACTTC. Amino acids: CASSLARRAGGHEQYF.

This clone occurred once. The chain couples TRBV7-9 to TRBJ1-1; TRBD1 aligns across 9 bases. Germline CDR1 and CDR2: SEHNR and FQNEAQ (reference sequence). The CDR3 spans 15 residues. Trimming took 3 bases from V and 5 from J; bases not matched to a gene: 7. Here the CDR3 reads CASSFPTGGQTEAFF. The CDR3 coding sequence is TGTGCCAGCAGCTTCCCTACAGGGGGCCAAACTGAAGCTTTCTTT. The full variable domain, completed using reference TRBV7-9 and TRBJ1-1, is DTGVSQNPRHKITKRGQNVTFRCDPISEHNRLYWYRQTLGQGPEFLTYFQNEAQLEKSRLLSDRFSAERPKGSFSTLEIQRTEQGDSAMYLCASSFPTGGQTEAFFGQGTRLTVV.

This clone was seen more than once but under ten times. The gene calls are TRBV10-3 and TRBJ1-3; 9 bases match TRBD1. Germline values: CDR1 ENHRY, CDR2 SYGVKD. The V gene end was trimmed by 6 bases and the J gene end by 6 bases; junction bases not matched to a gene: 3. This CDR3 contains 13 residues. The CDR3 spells CAIRDRGENTIYF. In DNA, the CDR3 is TGTGCCATCAGGGACAGGGGAGAAAACACCATATATTTT.